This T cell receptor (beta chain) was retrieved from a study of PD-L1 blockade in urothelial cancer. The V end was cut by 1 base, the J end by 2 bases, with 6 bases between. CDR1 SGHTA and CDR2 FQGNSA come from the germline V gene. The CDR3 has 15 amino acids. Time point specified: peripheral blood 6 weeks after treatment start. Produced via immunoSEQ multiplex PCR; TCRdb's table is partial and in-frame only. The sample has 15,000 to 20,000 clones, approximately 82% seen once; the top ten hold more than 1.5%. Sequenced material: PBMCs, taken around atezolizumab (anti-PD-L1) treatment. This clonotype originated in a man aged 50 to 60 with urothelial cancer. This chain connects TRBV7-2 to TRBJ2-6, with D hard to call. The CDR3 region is CASSLVAAGANVLTF. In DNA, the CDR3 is TGTGCCAGCAGCTTAGTGGCGGCTGGGGCCAACGTCCTGACTTTC.